Each of the 20 T cell receptor beta chains below was sequenced from the same sample in a study of blood T cell repertoires in COVID-19. Sequencing was performed with immunoSEQ multiplex PCR; in TCRdb, only in-frame clones are kept and a portion is missing. The table shows roughly 250,000 clones, with around 80% occurring only once. Sequencing input: peripheral blood. The receptors shown here come from a human donor in a cohort sampled during active COVID-19.

The V gene is TRBV28, the J gene TRBJ1-2, with 9 bases identical to TRBD1. With 5 bases clipped from V and 7 bases from J, the junction kept 14 bases outside the gene matches. The CDR3 extends over 16 amino acids. Germline-derived CDR1 and CDR2 are MDHEN and SYDVKM. CDR3 nucleotides: TGTGCCAGCAGTCCCATAGTAGGGACAGGGAATTTTGGCTACACCTTC. It specifies CASSPIVGTGNFGYTF.

The chain couples TRBV30 to TRBJ2-2, with TRBD1 matching over 12 bases. With 3 bases clipped from V and 2 bases from J, the junction kept 4 bases outside the gene matches. CDR1 is GTSNPN, CDR2 SVGIG, per germline (reference sequence). The CDR3 spans 16 residues. The CDR3 sequence: CAWRTGTGGNTGELFF. The CDR3 DNA reads TGTGCCTGGAGAACCGGGACAGGGGGCAACACCGGGGAGCTGTTTTTT.

This chain connects TRBV24-1 to TRBJ2-1; D is ambiguous. The CDR3 has 14 amino acids. CDR1 is KGHDR, CDR2 SFDVKD, per germline. Deletions cut 3 bases from V and 7 bases from J, with 12 bases between. CDR3 DNA sequence: TGTGCCACCAGTGATCCGTTAAACATAAATGAGCAGTTCTTC. It is translated as CATSDPLNINEQFF.

The table lists this clone with a few counts. The J gene is TRBJ2-2, the V gene TRBV7-9, with 10 bases that match TRBD1. The V gene end was trimmed by 2 bases and the J gene end by 12 bases; junction bases not matched to a gene: 6. The V gene's germline CDR1 is SEHNR and CDR2 FQNEAQ (reference sequence). CDR3 length equals 14 residues. CDR3 region: CASSLTDRGQQLFF. The DNA of the CDR3 is TGTGCCAGCAGCTTAACTGACAGGGGGCAACAGCTGTTTTTT.

The chain couples TRBV5-1 to TRBJ2-4; maybe TRBD2 (6 bases). Germline V gene data show CDR1 as SGHRS and CDR2 as YFSETQ. V shed 1 base and J shed 7 bases, with 12 bases lying between them. This CDR3 contains 14 residues. CDR3 in DNA: TGCGCCAGCAGCTTGATCGGAGGGGAGAACATTCAGTACTTC. Translating it yields CASSLIGGENIQYF.

The sample holds a few counts of this clone. This sequence joins TRBV5-1 and TRBJ2-7, with 11 bases aligning to TRBD1. CDR1 and CDR2 from the germline V gene are SGHRS and YFSETQ. CDR3 size: 16 residues. V lost 0 bases to trimming and J lost 3 bases; unmatched junction nucleotides: 5. CDR3 sequence (DNA): TGCGCCAGCAGCTTGGGCCGTGGGACAGGGGGCTACGAGCAGTACTTC. Its protein product is CASSLGRGTGGYEQYF.

The V and J genes are TRBV7-2 and TRBJ2-3, with 7 nucleotides matching TRBD2. Germline CDR1 SGHTA, CDR2 FQGNSA. V lost 1 base to trimming and J lost 5 bases; unmatched junction nucleotides: 3. The CDR3 is 14 residues long. CDR3 coding DNA: TGTGCCAGCAGCTTAGGGGAGGGCCAAGATACGCAGTATTTT. Protein product: CASSLGEGQDTQYF.

The V gene is TRBV7-2, the J gene TRBJ2-1, with 7 bases lining up with TRBD1. Germline V gives CDR1 SGHTA, CDR2 FQGNSA. The CDR3 runs 14 residues. V was pared by 5 bases and J by 9 bases, with 10 bases of the junction left unmatched. DNA of the CDR3: TGTGCCAGCAGCCCACAGGCGGCAGGGGGTGAGCAGTTCTTC. This translates into CASSPQAAGGEQFF. The complete variable domain, with remaining parts taken from reference TRBV7-2 and TRBJ2-1, reads GAGVSQSPSNKVTEKGKDVELRCDPISGHTALYWYRQSLGQGLEFLIYFQGNSAPDKSGLPSDRFSAERTGGSVSTLTIQRTQQEDSAVYLCASSPQAAGGEQFFGPGTRLTVL.

V and J are TRBV7-9 and TRBJ1-6; D not certain. V was shortened by 3 bases and J by 9 bases, with 12 bases between the two germline ends. This CDR3 spans 14 amino acids. Germline V gene sequence: CDR1 SEHNR, CDR2 FQNEAQ (reference sequence). In nucleotides, the CDR3 is TGTGCCAGCAGCTTTTCTATGGGAGGTTCACCCCTCCACTTT. It is translated as CASSFSMGGSPLHF.

The V and J genes are TRBV11-2 and TRBJ1-3; 9 bases are shared with TRBD1. The CDR3 runs to 15 residues. Germline V gene sequence: CDR1 SGHAT, CDR2 FQNNGV. The V gene end was trimmed by 4 bases and the J gene end by 4 bases; junction bases not matched to a gene: 5. In DNA form, the CDR3 reads TGTGCCAGCAGCTCGGGACAGGGAAGAGGAAACACCATATATTTT. This codes for CASSSGQGRGNTIYF.

This chain uses TRBV6-5 with TRBJ2-5; a weak D match, TRBD2 (5 bases). CDR1 is MNHEY and CDR2 is SVGAGI in the germline V gene. The CDR3 covers 13 residues. V dropped 3 bases and J dropped 4 bases, with 9 bases sitting between them. The CDR3 DNA is TGTGCCAGCAGTTATCCCGGAGGAGAGACCCAGTACTTC. Protein: CASSYPGGETQYF.

The chain carries TRBV14 and TRBJ2-1, with 10 bases that match TRBD2. This CDR3 spans 15 amino acids. Trimming took 6 bases from V and 2 from J; bases not matched to a gene: 4. From germline, CDR1 is SGHDN and CDR2 FVKESK. The CDR3 region has the DNA TGTGCCAGCAGACGAACTAGCGGGACCTACAATGAGCAGTTCTTC. The encoded protein is CASRRTSGTYNEQFF.

This sequence joins TRBV4-2 and TRBJ2-7, with D tentatively TRBD1 (6 bases). The length of the CDR3 is 17 residues. Germline V gives CDR1 LGHNA, CDR2 YNFKEQ. Trimming left V 1 base short and J 3 bases short, with 19 bases between. The CDR3 is CASSQVGLWGRSYEQYF. For the CDR3, the DNA is TGTGCCAGCAGCCAAGTAGGTTTGTGGGGGCGCAGCTACGAGCAGTACTTC.

The chain joins TRBV5-6 to TRBJ2-1; TRBD1 is a possible D gene (6 bases). Germline V gives CDR1 SGHDT, CDR2 YYEEEE. Trimming removed 4 bases at V and 0 bases at J, with 11 bases between. The length of the CDR3 is 15 residues. The CDR3 reads CASSLTGLSYNEQFF. The CDR3 coding sequence is TGTGCCAGCAGCCTGACAGGTCTCTCCTACAATGAGCAGTTCTTC.

V gene TRBV7-2 combines with J gene TRBJ2-3; TRBD2 aligns across 8 bases. The CDR3 covers 15 residues. Germline-derived CDR1 and CDR2 are SGHTA and FQGNSA. V was clipped by 3 bases and J by 3 bases; unmatched bases: 5. The CDR3 DNA reads as TGTGCCAGCAGCTTTACGAGCGGGAGAACAGATACGCAGTATTTT. Translation gives CASSFTSGRTDTQYF.

This clone was counted a single time. V usage is TRBV30 and J usage is TRBJ1-1, with D perhaps TRBD1 (5 bases). Germline CDR1 reads GTSNPN; CDR2 reads SVGIG (reference sequence). V was clipped by 0 bases and J by 2 bases, with 13 bases between them. CDR3 length equals 15 residues. CDR3 amino acids: CAWSVPGGRNTEAFF. The CDR3, as DNA: TGTGCCTGGAGTGTTCCGGGGGGACGAAACACTGAAGCTTTCTTT.

This chain uses TRBV10-1 with TRBJ2-3; 9 nucleotides line up with TRBD2. V gave up 3 bases and J gave up 5 bases; unmatched junction bases: 6. From germline, CDR1 is WNHNN and CDR2 SYGVQD (reference sequence). The CDR3 covers 15 residues. As DNA, the CDR3 is TGCGCCAGCAGTGACGGTAGCGGGGGCAGAGATACGCAGTATTTT. It is translated as CASSDGSGGRDTQYF.

This clone was detected once. CDR3 protein: CSVLPQGDEQFF. CDR3 coding DNA: TGCAGCGTCCTTCCGCAGGGGGATGAGCAGTTCTTC. The chain is built from TRBV29-1 and TRBJ2-1, with 7 nucleotides matching TRBD1. The CDR3 is 12 amino acids. J was trimmed by 8 bases and V by 6 bases; bases with no gene match: 7. Per germline, CDR1 SQVTM and CDR2 ANQGSEA.

The V gene is TRBV30, the J gene TRBJ1-2, with 8 bases lining up with TRBD1. After removal of 7 bases from V and 0 bases from J, the junction contained 7 bases not matched to a gene. This CDR3 has 14 residues. Germline CDR1 reads GTSNPN; CDR2 reads SVGIG (reference sequence). The CDR3 coding sequence is TGTGCCTTCCCGGGACAGGCCTCTAACTATGGCTACACCTTC. Translating gives CAFPGQASNYGYTF.

V is TRBV12-5 and J is TRBJ2-4; 12 bases are a match to TRBD1. This CDR3 has 19 residues. Germline values: CDR1 LGHNT, CDR2 FRNRAP. The junction had 10 bases not matched to a gene; V was cut back by 3 bases and J by 1 base. The CDR3 sequence is CASGLIGTGGGMAKNIQYF. As DNA, the CDR3 is TGTGCTAGTGGTTTAATCGGGACAGGGGGCGGGATGGCCAAAAACATTCAGTACTTC.